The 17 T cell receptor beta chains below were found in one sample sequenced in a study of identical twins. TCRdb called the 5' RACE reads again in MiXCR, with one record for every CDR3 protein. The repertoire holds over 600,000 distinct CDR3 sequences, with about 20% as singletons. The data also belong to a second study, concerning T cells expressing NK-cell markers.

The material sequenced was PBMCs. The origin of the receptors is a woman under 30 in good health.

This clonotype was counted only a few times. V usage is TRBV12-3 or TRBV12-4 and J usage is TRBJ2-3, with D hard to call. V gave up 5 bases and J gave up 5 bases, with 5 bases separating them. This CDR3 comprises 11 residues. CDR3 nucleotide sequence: TGTGCCAGCAGTATGGAAGATACGCAGTATTTT. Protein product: CASSMEDTQYF.

DNA of the CDR3: TGCGCCAGCAGCCAAGCCGGGTGGGAGGGCTTTTTGGAGACCCAGTACTTC. Encoded protein: CASSQAGWEGFLETQYF. The V call is TRBV4-1, the J call TRBJ2-5; 7 nucleotides match TRBD2. After removal of 1 base from V and 5 bases from J, the junction contained 13 bases not matched to a gene. This CDR3 is built from 17 residues. The germline V gene encodes CDR1 MGHRA and CDR2 YSYEKL.

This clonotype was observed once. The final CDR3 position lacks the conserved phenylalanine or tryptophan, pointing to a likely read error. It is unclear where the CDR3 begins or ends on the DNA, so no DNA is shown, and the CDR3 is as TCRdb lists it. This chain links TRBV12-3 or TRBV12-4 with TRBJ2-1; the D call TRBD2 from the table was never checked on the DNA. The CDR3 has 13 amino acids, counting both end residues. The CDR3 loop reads CASSETTGTSRVD.

CDR3 amino acids: CAYRLAGGRRNEQFF. CDR3 in DNA: TGTGCCTACCGACTAGCGGGAGGGCGGCGGAATGAGCAGTTCTTC. This rearrangement joins TRBV30 to TRBJ2-1; TRBD2 matches 14 bases. V gave up 7 bases and J gave up 7 bases; unmatched junction bases: 9. Germline lookup yields CDR1 GTSNPN and CDR2 SVGIG (reference sequence). The CDR3 runs to 15 residues.

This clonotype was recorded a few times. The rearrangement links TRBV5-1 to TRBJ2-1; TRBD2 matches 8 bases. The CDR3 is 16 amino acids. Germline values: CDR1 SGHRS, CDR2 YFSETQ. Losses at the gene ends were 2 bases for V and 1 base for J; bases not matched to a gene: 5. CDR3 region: CASSFISGASYNEQFF. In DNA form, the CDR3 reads TGCGCCAGCAGCTTTATTAGCGGGGCGTCCTACAATGAGCAGTTCTTC.

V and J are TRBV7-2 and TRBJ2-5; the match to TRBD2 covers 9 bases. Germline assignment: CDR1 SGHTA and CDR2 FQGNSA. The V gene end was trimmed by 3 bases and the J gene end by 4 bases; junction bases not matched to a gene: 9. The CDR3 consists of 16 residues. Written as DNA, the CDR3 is TGTGCCAGCAGCTTCTTCCCCAGGCGGGAGGGAGAGACCCAGTACTTC. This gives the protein CASSFFPRREGETQYF.

The CDR3 region has the DNA TGTGCCAGCAGAATAGGGCAGTTGGTCACTAATGAAAAACTGTTTTTT. Encoded protein: CASRIGQLVTNEKLFF. The chain carries TRBV6-1 and TRBJ1-4; no clear D. The CDR3 is 16 residues long. The V gene's germline CDR1 is MNHNS and CDR2 SASEGT. The V gene lost 6 bases and the J gene lost 2 bases, with 16 bases spanning the gap.

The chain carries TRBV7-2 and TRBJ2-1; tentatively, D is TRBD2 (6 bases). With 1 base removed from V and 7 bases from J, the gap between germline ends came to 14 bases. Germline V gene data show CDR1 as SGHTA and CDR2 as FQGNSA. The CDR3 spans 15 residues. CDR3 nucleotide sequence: TGTGCCAGCAGCTTAGTCGGGGGACCCTTTAATGAGCAGTTCTTC. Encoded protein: CASSLVGGPFNEQFF.

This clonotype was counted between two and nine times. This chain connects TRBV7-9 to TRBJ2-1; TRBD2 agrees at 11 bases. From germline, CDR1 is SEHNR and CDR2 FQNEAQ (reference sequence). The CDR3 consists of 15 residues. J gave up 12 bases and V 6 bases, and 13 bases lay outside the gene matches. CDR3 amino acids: CASRSGTSGPGVQFF. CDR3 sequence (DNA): TGTGCCAGCAGGTCCGGGACTAGCGGACCAGGGGTGCAGTTCTTC. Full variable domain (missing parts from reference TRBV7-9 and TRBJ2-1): DTGVSQNPRHKITKRGQNVTFRCDPISEHNRLYWYRQTLGQGPEFLTYFQNEAQLEKSRLLSDRFSAERPKGSFSTLEIQRTEQGDSAMYLCASRSGTSGPGVQFFGPGTRLTVL.

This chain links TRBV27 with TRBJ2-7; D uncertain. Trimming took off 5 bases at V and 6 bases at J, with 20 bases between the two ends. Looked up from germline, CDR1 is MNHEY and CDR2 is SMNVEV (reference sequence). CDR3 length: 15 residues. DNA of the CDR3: TGTGCCAGCAGTGACTCGACTGGCGGAGCCCGCGAGCAGTACTTC. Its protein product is CASSDSTGGAREQYF.

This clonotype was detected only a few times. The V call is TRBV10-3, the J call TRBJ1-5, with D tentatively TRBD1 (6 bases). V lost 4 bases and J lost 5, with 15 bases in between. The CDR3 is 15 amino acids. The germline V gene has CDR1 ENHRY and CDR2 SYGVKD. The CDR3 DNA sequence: TGTGCCATCAGTGGGTCCACAGGGACGGATCAGCCCCAGCATTTT. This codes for CAISGSTGTDQPQHF.

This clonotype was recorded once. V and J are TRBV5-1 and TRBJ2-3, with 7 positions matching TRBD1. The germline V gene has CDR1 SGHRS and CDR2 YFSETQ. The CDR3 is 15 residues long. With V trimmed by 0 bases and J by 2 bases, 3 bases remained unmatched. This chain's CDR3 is CASSLEGAPTDTQYF. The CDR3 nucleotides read TGCGCCAGCAGCTTGGAGGGGGCCCCCACAGATACGCAGTATTTT.

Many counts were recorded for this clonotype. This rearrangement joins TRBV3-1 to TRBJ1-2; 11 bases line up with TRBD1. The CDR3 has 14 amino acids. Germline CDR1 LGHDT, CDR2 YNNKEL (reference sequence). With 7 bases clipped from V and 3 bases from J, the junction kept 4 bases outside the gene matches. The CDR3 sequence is CASTRGQGDYGYTF. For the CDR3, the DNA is TGTGCCAGCACCAGGGGACAGGGGGACTATGGCTACACCTTC.

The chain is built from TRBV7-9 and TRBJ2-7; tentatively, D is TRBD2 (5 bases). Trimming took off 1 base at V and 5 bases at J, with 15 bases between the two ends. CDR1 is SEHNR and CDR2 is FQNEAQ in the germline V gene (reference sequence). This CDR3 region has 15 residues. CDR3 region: CASSLGFSGWDEQYF. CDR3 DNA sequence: TGTGCCAGCAGCTTAGGTTTCAGCGGTTGGGACGAGCAGTACTTC.

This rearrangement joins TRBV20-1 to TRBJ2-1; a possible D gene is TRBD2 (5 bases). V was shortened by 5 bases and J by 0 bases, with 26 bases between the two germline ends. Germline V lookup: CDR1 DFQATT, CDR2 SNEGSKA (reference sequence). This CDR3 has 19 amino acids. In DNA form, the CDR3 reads TGCAGTGCTCGACGATCACCCCAGCGGTTCGAAAGCTCCTACAATGAGCAGTTCTTC. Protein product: CSARRSPQRFESSYNEQFF.

The CDR3 loop reads CAISALAGGPSTDTQYF. The CDR3 nucleotides are TGTGCCATCAGTGCCCTAGCGGGGGGACCTAGCACAGATACGCAGTATTTT. The chain carries TRBV10-3 and TRBJ2-3; 11 nucleotides agree with TRBD2. The V gene's germline CDR1 is ENHRY and CDR2 SYGVKD. The junction had 6 bases not matched to a gene; V was cut back by 4 bases and J by 0 bases. This CDR3 region has 17 residues.

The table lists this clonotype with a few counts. CDR3 sequence reads: CASSDVGRTDTQYF. As DNA, the CDR3 is TGTGCCAGCAGCGACGTAGGGCGCACAGATACGCAGTATTTT. The J gene is TRBJ2-3, the V gene TRBV5-6; D remains unclear. The V gene's germline CDR1 is SGHDT and CDR2 YYEEEE. There are 14 residues in the CDR3. V gave up 4 bases and J gave up 1 base, with 10 bases separating them.